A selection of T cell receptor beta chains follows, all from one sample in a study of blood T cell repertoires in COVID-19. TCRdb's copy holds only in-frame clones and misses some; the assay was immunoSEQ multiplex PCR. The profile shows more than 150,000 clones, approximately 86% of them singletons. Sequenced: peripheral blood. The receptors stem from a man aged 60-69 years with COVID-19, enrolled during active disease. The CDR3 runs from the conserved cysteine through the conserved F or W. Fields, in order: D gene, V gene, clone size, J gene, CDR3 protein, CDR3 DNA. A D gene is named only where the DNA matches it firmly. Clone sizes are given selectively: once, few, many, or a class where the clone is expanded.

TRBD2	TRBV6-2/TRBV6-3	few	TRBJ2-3	CASSQTSGSSDTQYF	TGTGCCAGCAGTCAAACTAGCGGGAGTTCCGATACGCAGTATTTT
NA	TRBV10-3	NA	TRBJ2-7	CAISGRTRDYNEQYF	TGTGCCATCAGTGGACGTACGAGGGATTACAACGAGCAGTACTTC
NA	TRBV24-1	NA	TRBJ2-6	CATSDFPVSGANVLTF	TGTGCCACCAGTGATTTCCCCGTTTCGGGGGCCAACGTCCTGACTTTC
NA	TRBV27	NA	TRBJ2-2	CASSLSTSLNTGELFF	TGTGCCAGCAGTTTATCCACTAGCCTTAACACCGGGGAGCTGTTTTTT
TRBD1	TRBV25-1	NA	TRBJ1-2	CASSTGGTNYGYTF	TGTGCCAGCAGTACAGGGGGGACAAACTATGGCTACACCTTC
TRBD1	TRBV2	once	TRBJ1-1	CASTPEGQLNTEAFF	TGTGCCAGCACTCCGGAGGGACAGCTGAACACTGAAGCTTTCTTT
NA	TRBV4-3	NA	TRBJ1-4	CASSQEGGRSNEKLFF	TGCGCCAGCAGCCAAGAGGGAGGACGGAGCAATGAAAAACTGTTTTTT
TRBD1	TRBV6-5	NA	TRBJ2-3	CAAGDSHTDTQYF	TGTGCCGCCGGGGACAGCCACACAGATACGCAGTATTTT
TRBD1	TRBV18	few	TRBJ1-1	CASSPQGANAEAFF	TGTGCCAGCTCACCCCAGGGGGCTAACGCTGAAGCTTTCTTT
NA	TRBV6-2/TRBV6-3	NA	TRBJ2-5	CASSYSGFSQETQYF	TGTGCCAGCAGTTACTCGGGCTTCTCTCAAGAGACCCAGTACTTC
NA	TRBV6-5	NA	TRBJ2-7	CASSRSWLASGEQYF	TGTGCCAGCAGCCGAAGTTGGCTAGCTAGTGGCGAGCAGTACTTC
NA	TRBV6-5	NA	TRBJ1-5	CASSYGRGFQPQHF	TGTGCCAGCAGTTACGGACGGGGTTTTCAGCCCCAGCATTTT
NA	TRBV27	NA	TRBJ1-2	CASKRHHEGDGYTF	TGTGCCTCTAAGAGGCACCACGAAGGGGATGGCTACACCTTC